The source of this T cell receptor beta chain is a study of T cell repertoires and HLA-DP antigens. The overall study: Alloreactive CD4+ T cells targeted HLA-DP on transduced HeLa.

The CDR3 sequence is 14 residues long. From germline, CDR1 is LGHNA and CDR2 YSLEER. J gave up 4 bases and V 1 base, and 2 bases lay outside the gene matches. The primer mix covered 54 TRBV segments and 13 TRBJ segments. Measured with immunoSEQ multiplex PCR; TCRdb has only the in-frame clones, and not every one. The sample comprises 85,000 to 90,000 clones, 86% of which are singletons, and around 1.7% rests with the top ten. In the case of this clone: Its antigen is unidentified.

This receptor was obtained from a man aged 50 to 60 in good health and CMV-seronegative. The sequencing sample was made of CD4+ T cells from PBMCs. This sequence joins TRBV4-3 and TRBJ1-2; 8 bases map to TRBD1. The CDR3 nucleotides are TGCGCCAGCAGCCAAGCAGGGGGCCTCTATGGCTACACCTTC. Translating it yields CASSQAGGLYGYTF.